This T cell receptor beta chain was recorded in a study of T cell clusters in autoimmune cytopenias. TRB was amplified from roughly 0.25 ug of peripheral blood genomic DNA per sample. By frequency, this clonotype registers medium-sized. One tube held mixed TRB-A and TRB-B primer pools for touch-down PCR. TCRdb reprocessed the multiplex PCR reads and stores each CDR3 protein as one record, lacking DNA. Its listing shows approximately 3,100 distinct CDR3 sequences. The CDR3 is 15 residues long. The V gene's germline CDR1 is MNHEY and CDR2 SVGAGI. The receptor was isolated from a human donor with an autoimmune cytopenia or autoimmune hepatitis (not recorded which). This chain joins TRBV6-5 and TRBJ2-6. The sample was peripheral blood. The CDR3: CASRDGGSGANVLTF.